These 27 T cell receptor beta chains share one sample of origin, sequenced in a study of CD8 T cells in Susac syndrome. When the RNA was reverse transcribed, random hexamers were used with an input of roughly 0.45 to 1 ug. TCRdb re-called the immunoSEQ multiplex PCR reads through MiXCR, storing one row per CDR3 protein. Of about 200,000 distinct CDR3 sequences in the sample, roughly 90% are singletons; the top ten hold about 0.1%. The sequencing sample was made of CD4+ T cells from PBMCs. These receptors were collected from a human donor with Susac syndrome.

This clonotype has only a few counts. A junction boundary mismatches the germline segment, possibly from a read error. CDR3 sequence: CASSLGRYQETQYF. The CDR3 DNA sequence: TGTGCCAGCAGCTTAGGCAGGTACCAAGAGACCCAGTACTTC. V and J are TRBV5-1 and TRBJ2-5; no clear D. Germline CDR1 reads SGHRS; CDR2 reads YFSETQ. The CDR3 has 14 amino acids.

The chain links TRBV28 to TRBJ1-2, with a possible D match to TRBD1 (5 bases). Germline CDR1 and CDR2: MDHEN and SYDVKM. This CDR3 region has 15 residues. The V and J ends lost 6 bases and 0 bases respectively, with 14 bases between them. The CDR3 is CASSQGMLPNYGYTF. The CDR3 nucleotides are TGTGCCAGCAGCCAGGGAATGTTGCCTAACTATGGCTACACCTTC.

Turning to this clonotype: One junction end does not reproduce the germline sequence, and a read error may be involved. CDR3 bases: TGTGCTAGCAGCTTAGCGGGAGGTGTGAATGAGCAGTTCTTC. Its translation is CASSLAGGVNEQFF. The rearrangement links TRBV7-7 to TRBJ2-1; 10 positions match TRBD2. Germline V gene lookup returns CDR1 SSHAT and CDR2 FNYEAQ (reference sequence). This CDR3 comprises 14 residues. Filled out from reference TRBV7-7 and TRBJ2-1, the complete variable domain reads GAGVSQSPRYKVTKRGQDVTLRCDPISSHATLYWYQQALGQGPEFLTYFNYEAQPDKSGLPSDRFSAERPEGSISTLTIQRTEQRDSAMYRCASSLAGGVNEQFFGPGTRLTVL.

This rearrangement joins TRBV9 to TRBJ2-2, with D perhaps matching TRBD2 (6 bases). From germline, CDR1 is SGDLS and CDR2 YYNGEE. The ends were cut back, 4 bases at V and 1 base at J, with 17 bases in the middle. The CDR3 contains 17 residues. CDR3 in DNA: TGTGCCAGCAGCTTATCCGGGACTCCTATGAACACCGGGGAGCTGTTTTTT. Translation: CASSLSGTPMNTGELFF.

This chain links TRBV5-1 with TRBJ2-1, with 7 bases identical to TRBD1. Germline-derived CDR1 and CDR2 are SGHRS and YFSETQ. V shed 3 bases, J shed 4 bases, and the junction held 7 bases outside the gene matches. CDR3 size: 15 residues. The DNA for the CDR3 is TGCGCCAGCAGCTCCTTGACAGGGTCATACAATGAGCAGTTCTTC. Translation gives CASSSLTGSYNEQFF.

This chain uses TRBV18 with TRBJ2-1, with D perhaps TRBD2 (6 bases). The CDR3 runs to 17 residues. V was trimmed by 3 bases and J by 3 bases, leaving 18 bases between them. CDR1 is KGHSH and CDR2 is LQKENI in the germline V gene. The CDR3 loop reads CASSPPSRRGSYNEQFF. The CDR3 DNA follows: TGTGCCAGCTCACCCCCCTCAAGGCGGGGCAGCTACAATGAGCAGTTCTTC.

J is TRBJ2-7 and V is TRBV18; D might be TRBD1 (6 bases). The ends were cut back, 6 bases at V and 4 bases at J, with 13 bases in the middle. The germline V gene has CDR1 KGHSH and CDR2 LQKENI. This CDR3 contains 13 residues. The DNA for the CDR3 is TGTGCCAGCTCGCAGGACAGCCAGTACGAGCAGTACTTC. Amino acid sequence: CASSQDSQYEQYF. Full variable domain (outside the CDR3, taken from reference TRBV18 and TRBJ2-7): NAGVMQNPRHLVRRRGQEARLRCSPMKGHSHVYWYRQLPEEGLKFMVYLQKENIIDESGMPKERFSAEFPKEGPSILRIQQVVRGDSAAYFCASSQDSQYEQYFGPGTRLTVT.

The rearrangement joins TRBV6-1 to TRBJ2-6; 8 nucleotides match TRBD2. Germline-derived CDR1 and CDR2 are MNHNS and SASEGT. The trim removed 6 bases at V and 0 bases at J, leaving 7 bases unmatched. The length of the CDR3 is 17 residues. The CDR3 loop is CASRSAGVNSGANVLTF. The CDR3 region has the DNA TGTGCCAGCAGGTCAGCGGGGGTAAACTCTGGGGCCAACGTCCTGACTTTC.

This rearrangement joins TRBV19 to TRBJ1-5; D may be TRBD1 (6 bases). The germline V and J ends were trimmed by 10 bases and 4 bases, with 14 bases remaining between them. Germline CDR1 is LNHDA and CDR2 is SQIVND (reference sequence). The CDR3 has 13 amino acids. The CDR3 protein is CATRGRANQPQHF. CDR3 nucleotides: TGTGCCACGAGGGGGAGGGCAAATCAGCCCCAGCATTTT.

This chain links TRBV6-5 with TRBJ2-3; perhaps TRBD1 as D (9 bases). Germline V gene lookup returns CDR1 MNHEY and CDR2 SVGAGI. The CDR3 runs 21 residues. The ends were cut back, 4 bases at V and 3 bases at J, with 32 bases in the middle. CDR3 residues: CASSFPRDRVTGGPGTDTQYF. Here the CDR3 DNA reads TGTGCCAGCAGTTTCCCTCGGGACAGGGTAACGGGAGGGCCGGGTACAGATACGCAGTATTTT.

The CDR3 spells CATAPLAGKTDTQYF. DNA of the CDR3: TGTGCCACCGCCCCACTAGCGGGTAAAACAGATACGCAGTATTTT. V gene TRBV24-1 combines with J gene TRBJ2-3, with TRBD2 identical over 9 bases. After removal of 9 bases from V and 3 bases from J, the junction contained 9 bases not matched to a gene. CDR3 length: 15 amino acids. CDR1 KGHDR and CDR2 SFDVKD come from the germline V gene.

The chain is built from TRBV3-1 and TRBJ1-1, with no clear D. The CDR3 is made up of 11 amino acids. The ends were cut back, 5 bases at V and 8 bases at J, with 9 bases in the middle. Per the germline V gene, CDR1 is LGHDT and CDR2 is YNNKEL (reference sequence). The CDR3 loop is CASSYQGEAFF. CDR3 nucleotide sequence: TGTGCCAGCAGCTATCAAGGGGAAGCTTTCTTT.

Of note for this clonotype: Sequence at one end of the junction differs from germline and may be a read error. This sequence joins TRBV7-7 and TRBJ2-1; D could derive from TRBD1 or TRBD2 (5 bases each). The germline gives CDR1 SSHAT, CDR2 FNYEAQ (reference sequence). CDR3 size: 14 residues. CDR3 region: CASSISGGQSEQFF. CDR3 coding DNA: TGTGCTAGCAGCATTAGTGGGGGTCAAAGTGAGCAGTTCTTC. Full variable domain (outside the CDR3, taken from reference TRBV7-7 and TRBJ2-1): GAGVSQSPRYKVTKRGQDVTLRCDPISSHATLYWYQQALGQGPEFLTYFNYEAQPDKSGLPSDRFSAERPEGSISTLTIQRTEQRDSAMYRCASSISGGQSEQFFGPGTRLTVL.

The V call is TRBV6-2 or TRBV6-3, the J call TRBJ2-3; D is unclear. V was pared by 10 bases and J by 4 bases, with 9 bases between. Looked up from germline, CDR1 is MNHEY and CDR2 is SVGEGT. CDR3 length: 11 amino acids. CDR3 sequence: CATTPADTQYF. As DNA, the CDR3 is TGTGCCACTACGCCCGCAGATACGCAGTATTTT.

V gene TRBV5-1 combines with J gene TRBJ2-2; 11 nucleotides agree with TRBD1. Trimming cost V 0 bases and J 3 bases; bases outside gene matches: 7. This CDR3 has 18 amino acids. The germline CDR1 and CDR2 sequences are SGHRS and YFSETQ. In nucleotides, the CDR3 is TGCGCCAGCAGCTTGGACGGACAGGGGGCGTCGGACACCGGGGAGCTGTTTTTT. Protein: CASSLDGQGASDTGELFF. Together with reference TRBV5-1 and TRBJ2-2, the CDR3 gives the full variable domain: KAGVTQTPRYLIKTRGQQVTLSCSPISGHRSVSWYQQTPGQGLQFLFEYFSETQRNKGNFPGRFSGRQFSNSRSEMNVSTLELGDSALYLCASSLDGQGASDTGELFFGEGSRLTVL.

The chain is built from TRBV28 and TRBJ1-1; maybe TRBD1 (5 bases). Germline CDR1 MDHEN, CDR2 SYDVKM. The CDR3 sequence is 14 residues long. Trimming shortened V by 5 bases and J by 7 bases, and 17 bases separated the two germline ends. CDR3: CASSTGASTVEAFF. The CDR3, as DNA: TGTGCCAGCAGTACCGGGGCCTCGACGGTTGAAGCTTTCTTT.

The chain uses TRBV20-1 and TRBJ2-1; TRBD2 aligns across 9 bases. The V and J ends lost 6 bases and 4 bases, in that order; junction bases with no gene match: 7. The CDR3 totals 14 residues. CDR1 is DFQATT, CDR2 SNEGSKA, per germline (reference sequence). The CDR3, as DNA: TGCAGTGCCCGGGGCGGGGGGGCATACAATGAGCAGTTCTTC. It yields the protein CSARGGGAYNEQFF.

The CDR3 nucleotides are TGCGCCAGCAGCTACCAGGGAAGTGATGAGCAGTTCTTC. Encoded protein: CASSYQGSDEQFF. The chain recombines TRBV5-1 with TRBJ2-1, with D perhaps TRBD1 (5 bases). Germline assignment: CDR1 SGHRS and CDR2 YFSETQ. CDR3 length equals 13 residues. V was cut by 3 bases and J by 8 bases, with 12 bases left in between.

This chain's CDR3 is CASSLFVAGDVNEQFF. The CDR3 DNA sequence: TGTGCCAGCAGCTTATTCGTGGCGGGAGATGTCAATGAGCAGTTCTTC. The V and J genes are TRBV7-9 and TRBJ2-1; 7 bases match TRBD2. The germline V gene encodes CDR1 SEHNR and CDR2 FQNEAQ (reference sequence). Trimming took 2 bases from V and 6 from J; bases not matched to a gene: 10. This CDR3 spans 16 amino acids.

The chain is built from TRBV25-1 and TRBJ1-2; D remains ambiguous. Trimming removed 4 bases from V and 4 bases from J, with 22 bases in between. This CDR3 is built from 17 residues. CDR1 is MGHDK, CDR2 SYGVNS, per germline. In DNA form, the CDR3 reads TGTGCCAGCAGTGCCCTCGCGGGAGGGTCGATTAGCTATGGCTACACCTTC. Translation gives CASSALAGGSISYGYTF.

The CDR3 loop is CASSPWKNYGYTF. CDR3 nucleotides: TGTGCCAGCTCACCTTGGAAAAACTATGGCTACACCTTC. V and J are TRBV18 and TRBJ1-2; D is uncertain. Between the trimmed V and J ends, which lost 3 bases and 2 bases, there was a span of 7 bases. There are 13 residues in the CDR3. Germline V gene lookup returns CDR1 KGHSH and CDR2 LQKENI.

The genes are TRBV5-1 and TRBJ1-1; 7 bases are a match to TRBD1. The CDR3 is 14 amino acids. CDR1 is SGHRS, CDR2 YFSETQ, per germline. Trimming took 0 bases from V and 7 from J; bases not matched to a gene: 6. The chain's CDR3 is CASSLEAHRGEAFF. CDR3 DNA: TGCGCCAGCAGCTTGGAGGCCCACAGGGGTGAAGCTTTCTTT.

V usage is TRBV7-2 and J usage is TRBJ1-1; D gene uncertain. Trimming cost V 1 base and J 6 bases, with 6 bases left between them. Germline lookup yields CDR1 SGHTA and CDR2 FQGNSA. The CDR3 is made up of 12 amino acids. DNA of the CDR3: TGTGCCAGCAGCTTAGTTTACGCTGAAGCTTTCTTT. It codes for CASSLVYAEAFF. The full variable domain, with the rest looked up from reference TRBV7-2 and TRBJ1-1, is GAGVSQSPSNKVTEKGKDVELRCDPISGHTALYWYRQSLGQGLEFLIYFQGNSAPDKSGLPSDRFSAERTGGSVSTLTIQRTQQEDSAVYLCASSLVYAEAFFGQGTRLTVV.

Notes on this clonotype: One end of the junction varies from germline; a read error may be responsible. CDR3 sequence reads: CASSSRTSGINGQFF. The CDR3, as DNA: TGTGCCAGCAGTTCAAGGACTAGCGGGATCAATGGGCAGTTCTTC. The chain joins TRBV6-2 or TRBV6-3 to TRBJ2-1, with TRBD2 matching over 12 bases. The CDR3 sequence is 15 residues long. From germline, CDR1 is MNHEY and CDR2 SVGEGT.

The chain uses TRBV29-1 and TRBJ2-3; the match to TRBD1 covers 7 bases. This CDR3 is 13 amino acids long. V was clipped by 6 bases and J by 3 bases; unmatched bases: 6. CDR1 is SQVTM, CDR2 ANQGSEA, per germline. The CDR3 reads CSVAKTGTDTQYF. As DNA, the CDR3 is TGCAGCGTAGCAAAGACAGGGACAGATACGCAGTATTTT.

This rearrangement joins TRBV18 to TRBJ2-3, with 9 bases lining up with TRBD1. Germline loops: CDR1 KGHSH, CDR2 LQKENI. The CDR3 loop spans 17 amino acids. V was pared by 4 bases and J by 2 bases, with 10 bases of the junction left unmatched. The CDR3 protein is CASSQQWTGANTDTQYF. CDR3 nucleotides: TGTGCCAGCTCACAGCAGTGGACAGGGGCGAACACAGATACGCAGTATTTT.

For the CDR3, the DNA is TGTGCCAGCAGCTCAACCGGGACTAGGACTGAGCAGTTCTTC. Amino acid sequence: CASSSTGTRTEQFF. The rearrangement uses TRBV7-3 and TRBJ2-1, with 8 bases identical to TRBD2. The V gene's germline CDR1 is SGHTA and CDR2 FQGTGA. With 4 bases clipped from V and 9 bases from J, the junction kept 8 bases outside the gene matches. The CDR3 extends over 14 amino acids.